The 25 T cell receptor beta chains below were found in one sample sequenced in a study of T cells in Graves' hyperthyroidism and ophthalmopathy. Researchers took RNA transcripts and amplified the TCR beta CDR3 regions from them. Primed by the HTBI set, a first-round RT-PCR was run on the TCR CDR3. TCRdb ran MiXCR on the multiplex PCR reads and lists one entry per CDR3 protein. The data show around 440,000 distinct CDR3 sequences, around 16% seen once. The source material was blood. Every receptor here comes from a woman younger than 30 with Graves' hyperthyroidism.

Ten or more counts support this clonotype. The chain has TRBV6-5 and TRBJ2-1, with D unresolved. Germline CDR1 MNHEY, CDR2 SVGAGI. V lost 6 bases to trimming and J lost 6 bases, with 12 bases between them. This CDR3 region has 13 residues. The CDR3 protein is CASRETASNEQFF. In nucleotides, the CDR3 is TGTGCCAGCAGGGAGACTGCGTCCAATGAGCAGTTCTTC.

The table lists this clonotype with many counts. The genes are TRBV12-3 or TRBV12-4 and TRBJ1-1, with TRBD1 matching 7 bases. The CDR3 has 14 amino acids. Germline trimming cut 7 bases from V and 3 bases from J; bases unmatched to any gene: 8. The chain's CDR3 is CASNSDRAYTEAFF. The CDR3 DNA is TGTGCCAGCAACTCAGACAGGGCATACACTGAAGCTTTCTTT.

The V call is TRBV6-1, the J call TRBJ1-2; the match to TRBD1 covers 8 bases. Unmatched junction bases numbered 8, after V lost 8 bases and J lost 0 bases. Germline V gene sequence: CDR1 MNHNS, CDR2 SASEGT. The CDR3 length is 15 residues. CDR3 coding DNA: TGTGCCAGCTTAACTTTGACAGGGGCTAACTATGGCTACACCTTC. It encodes CASLTLTGANYGYTF.

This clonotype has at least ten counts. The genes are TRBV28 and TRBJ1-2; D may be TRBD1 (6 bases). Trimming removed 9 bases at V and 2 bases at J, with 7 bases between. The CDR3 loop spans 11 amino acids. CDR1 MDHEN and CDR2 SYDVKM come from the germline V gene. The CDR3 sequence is CASTGNYGYTF. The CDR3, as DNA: TGTGCCAGTACAGGGAACTATGGCTACACCTTC.

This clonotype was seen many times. For the CDR3, the DNA is TGTGCCAGCAGTTTAAGGGGGACAGGGTCGGGATCACCCCTCCACTTT. It codes for CASSLRGTGSGSPLHF. V gene TRBV27 combines with J gene TRBJ1-6; the match to TRBD1 covers 9 bases. The V gene's germline CDR1 is MNHEY and CDR2 SMNVEV (reference sequence). The V gene end was trimmed by 2 bases and the J gene end by 10 bases; junction bases not matched to a gene: 9. The length of the CDR3 is 16 residues.

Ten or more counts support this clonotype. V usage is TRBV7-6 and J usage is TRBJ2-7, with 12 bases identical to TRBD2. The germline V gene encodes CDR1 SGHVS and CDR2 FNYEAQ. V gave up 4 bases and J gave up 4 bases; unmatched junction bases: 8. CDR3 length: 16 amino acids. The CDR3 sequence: CASSSASGRAEYEQYF. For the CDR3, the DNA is TGTGCCAGCAGCTCCGCTAGCGGGAGGGCCGAGTACGAGCAGTACTTC.

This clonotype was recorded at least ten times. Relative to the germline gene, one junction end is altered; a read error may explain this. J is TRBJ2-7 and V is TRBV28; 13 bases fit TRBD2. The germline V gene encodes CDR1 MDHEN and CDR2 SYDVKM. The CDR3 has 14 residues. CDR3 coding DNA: TGTGCCGGCAGTGGACTAGCGGGAGTCTACGAGCAGTACTTC. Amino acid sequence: CAGSGLAGVYEQYF.

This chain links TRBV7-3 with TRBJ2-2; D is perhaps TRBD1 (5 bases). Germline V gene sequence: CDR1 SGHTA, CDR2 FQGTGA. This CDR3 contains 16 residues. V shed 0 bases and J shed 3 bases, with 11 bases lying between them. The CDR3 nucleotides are TGTGCCAGCAGCTTAACAATACCCAGGGACACCGGGGAGCTGTTTTTT. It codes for CASSLTIPRDTGELFF. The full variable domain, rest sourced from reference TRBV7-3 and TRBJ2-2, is GAGVSQTPSNKVTEKGKYVELRCDPISGHTALYWYRQSLGQGPEFLIYFQGTGAADDSGLPNDRFFAVRPEGSVSTLKIQRTERGDSAVYLCASSLTIPRDTGELFFGEGSRLTVL.

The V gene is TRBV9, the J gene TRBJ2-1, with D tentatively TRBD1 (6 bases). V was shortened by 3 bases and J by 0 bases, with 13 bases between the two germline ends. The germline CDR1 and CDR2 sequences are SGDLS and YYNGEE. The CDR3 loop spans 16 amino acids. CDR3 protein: CASSARTENSYNEQFF. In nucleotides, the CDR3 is TGTGCCAGCAGCGCAAGGACAGAAAACTCCTACAATGAGCAGTTCTTC.

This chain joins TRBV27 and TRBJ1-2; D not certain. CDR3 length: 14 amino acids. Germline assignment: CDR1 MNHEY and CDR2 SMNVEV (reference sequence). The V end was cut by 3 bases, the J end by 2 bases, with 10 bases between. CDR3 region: CASSLVTPNYGYTF. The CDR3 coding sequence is TGTGCCAGCAGTTTGGTAACACCCAACTATGGCTACACCTTC.

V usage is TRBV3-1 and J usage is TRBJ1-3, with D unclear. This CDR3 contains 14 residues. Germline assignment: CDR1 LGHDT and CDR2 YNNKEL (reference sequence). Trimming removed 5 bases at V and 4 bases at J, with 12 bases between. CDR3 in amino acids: CASSVGLAGNTIYF. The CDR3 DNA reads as TGTGCCAGCAGCGTAGGGCTGGCAGGAAACACCATATATTTT.

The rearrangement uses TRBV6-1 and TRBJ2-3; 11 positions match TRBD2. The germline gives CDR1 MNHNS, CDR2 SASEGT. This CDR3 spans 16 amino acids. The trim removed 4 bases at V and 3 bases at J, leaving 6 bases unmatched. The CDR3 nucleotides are TGTGCCAGCAGTGTAACTAGCGGGAGTATGACAGATACGCAGTATTTT. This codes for CASSVTSGSMTDTQYF.

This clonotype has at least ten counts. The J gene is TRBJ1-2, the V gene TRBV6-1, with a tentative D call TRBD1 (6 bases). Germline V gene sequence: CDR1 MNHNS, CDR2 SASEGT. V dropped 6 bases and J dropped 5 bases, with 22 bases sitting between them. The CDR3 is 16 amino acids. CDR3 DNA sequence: TGTGCCAGCAGCCCGGGACGCAGGGGTTCGAGATATGGCTACACCTTC. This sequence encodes CASSPGRRGSRYGYTF.

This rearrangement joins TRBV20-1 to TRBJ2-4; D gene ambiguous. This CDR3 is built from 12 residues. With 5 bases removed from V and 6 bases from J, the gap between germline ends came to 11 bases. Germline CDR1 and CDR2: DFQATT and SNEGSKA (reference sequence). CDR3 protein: CSAHSPGNIQYF. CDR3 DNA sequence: TGCAGTGCTCATTCCCCAGGAAACATTCAGTACTTC.

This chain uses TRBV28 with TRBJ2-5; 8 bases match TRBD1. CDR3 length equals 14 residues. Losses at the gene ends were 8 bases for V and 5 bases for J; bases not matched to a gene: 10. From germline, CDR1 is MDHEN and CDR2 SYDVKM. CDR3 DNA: TGTGCCAGCGAGGACAGGGAAGCTGCGGAGACCCAGTACTTC. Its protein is CASEDREAAETQYF.

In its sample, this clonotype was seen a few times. Here the CDR3 reads CASSLPDRGQAFF. In DNA form, the CDR3 reads TGTGCCAGCAGTCTCCCGGACAGGGGACAAGCTTTCTTT. The chain is built from TRBV6-1 and TRBJ1-1, with 9 bases matching TRBD1. CDR1 is MNHNS, CDR2 SASEGT, per germline. The CDR3 totals 13 residues. V lost 5 bases and J lost 9; bases outside the gene matches: 7.

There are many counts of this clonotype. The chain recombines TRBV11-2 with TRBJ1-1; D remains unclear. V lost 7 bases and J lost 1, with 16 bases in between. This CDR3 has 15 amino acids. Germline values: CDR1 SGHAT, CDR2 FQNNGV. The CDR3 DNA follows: TGTGCCAGCACCGACGGCGGGGTAGAGAACACTGAAGCTTTCTTT. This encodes CASTDGGVENTEAFF.

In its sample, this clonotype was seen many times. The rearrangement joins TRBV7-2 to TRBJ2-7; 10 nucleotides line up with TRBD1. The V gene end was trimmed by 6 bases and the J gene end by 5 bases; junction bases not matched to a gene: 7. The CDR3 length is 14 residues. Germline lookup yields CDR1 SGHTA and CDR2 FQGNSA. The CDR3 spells CASRRGQGNNEQYF. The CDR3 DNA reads TGTGCCAGCAGGCGGGGACAGGGGAACAACGAGCAGTACTTC.

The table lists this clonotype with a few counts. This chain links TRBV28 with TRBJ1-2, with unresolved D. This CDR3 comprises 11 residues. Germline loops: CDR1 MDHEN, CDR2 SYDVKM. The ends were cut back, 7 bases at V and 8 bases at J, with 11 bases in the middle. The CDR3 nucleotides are TGTGCCAGCACCCGAAGCGGCGGCTACACCTTC. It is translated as CASTRSGGYTF.

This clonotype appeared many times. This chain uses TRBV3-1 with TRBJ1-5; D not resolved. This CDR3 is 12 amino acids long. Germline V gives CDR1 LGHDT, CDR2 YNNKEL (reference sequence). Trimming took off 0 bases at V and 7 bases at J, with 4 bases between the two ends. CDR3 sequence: CASSQDKQPQHF. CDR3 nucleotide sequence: TGTGCCAGCAGCCAAGATAAACAGCCCCAGCATTTT.

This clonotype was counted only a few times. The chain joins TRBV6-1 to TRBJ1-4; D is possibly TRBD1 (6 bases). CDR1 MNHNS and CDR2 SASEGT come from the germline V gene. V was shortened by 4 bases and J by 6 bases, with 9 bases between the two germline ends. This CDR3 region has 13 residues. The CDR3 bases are TGTGCCAGCAGTGGGGGGGCGCATGAAAAACTGTTTTTT. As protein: CASSGGAHEKLFF.

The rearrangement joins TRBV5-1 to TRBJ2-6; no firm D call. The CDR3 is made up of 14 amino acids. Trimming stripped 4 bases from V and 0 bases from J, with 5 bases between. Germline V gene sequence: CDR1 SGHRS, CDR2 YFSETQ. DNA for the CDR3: TGCGCCAGCAGCGTGAACTCTGGGGCCAACGTCCTGACTTTC. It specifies CASSVNSGANVLTF.

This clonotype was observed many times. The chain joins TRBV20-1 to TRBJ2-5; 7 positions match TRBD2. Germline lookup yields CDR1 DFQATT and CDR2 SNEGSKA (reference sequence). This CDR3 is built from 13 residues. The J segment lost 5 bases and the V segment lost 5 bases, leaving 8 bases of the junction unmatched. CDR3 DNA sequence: TGCAGTGCTCGCCAGAGCGGGAAGGAGACCCAGTACTTC. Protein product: CSARQSGKETQYF.

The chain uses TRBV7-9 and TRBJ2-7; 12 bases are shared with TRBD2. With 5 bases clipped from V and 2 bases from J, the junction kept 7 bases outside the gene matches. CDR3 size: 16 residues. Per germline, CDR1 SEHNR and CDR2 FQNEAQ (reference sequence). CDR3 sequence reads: CASSATSGRLAYEQYF. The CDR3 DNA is TGTGCCAGCAGCGCCACTAGCGGGAGGCTCGCCTACGAGCAGTACTTC.

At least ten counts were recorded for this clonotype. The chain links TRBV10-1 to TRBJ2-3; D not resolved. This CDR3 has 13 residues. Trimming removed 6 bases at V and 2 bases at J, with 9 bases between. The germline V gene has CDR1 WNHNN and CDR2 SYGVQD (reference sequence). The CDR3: CASRSDITDTQYF. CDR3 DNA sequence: TGCGCCAGCAGGTCAGACATCACAGATACGCAGTATTTT.